Listed here are 16 T cell receptor beta chains from one sample, sequenced in a study of response to subunit inactivated influenza vaccine. A single record per CDR3 protein comes from TCRdb applying MiXCR to the RT-PCR reads. Here the sample spans roughly 500,000 distinct CDR3 sequences, about 25% being singletons. The starting material was CD4+ T cells sorted from PBMCs, obtained 4 to 6 days after vaccination. These TCRs come from a man aged 50 to 59 who received an inactivated influenza vaccine.

The sample holds a few counts of this clonotype. The CDR3 DNA sequence: TGTGCCAGCAGATTTGCCCGGGACACTAAGCAGTACTTC. Translating it yields CASRFARDTKQYF. The genes are TRBV2 and TRBJ2-7; TRBD1 might be the D (6 bases). CDR1 SNHLY and CDR2 FYNNEI come from the germline V gene. This CDR3 spans 13 amino acids. V was cut by 6 bases and J by 8 bases, with 17 bases left in between. Using reference TRBV2 and TRBJ2-7 for the parts outside the CDR3, the full variable domain is EPEVTQTPSHQVTQMGQEVILRCVPISNHLYFYWYRQILGQKVEFLVSFYNNEISEKSEIFDDQFSVERPDGSNFTLKIRSTKLEDSAMYFCASRFARDTKQYFGPGTRLTVT.

This clonotype has only a few counts. The V and J genes are TRBV7-2 and TRBJ1-5, with 8 bases lining up with TRBD1. There are 14 residues in the CDR3. CDR1 SGHTA and CDR2 FQGNSA come from the germline V gene. J lost 5 bases, V lost 4 bases, and 4 bases had no gene match. DNA of the CDR3: TGTGCCAGCAGCTCGGACAGGGCCCATCAGCCCCAGCATTTT. This encodes CASSSDRAHQPQHF.

This clonotype has only a few counts. The V gene is TRBV7-2, the J gene TRBJ2-3, with unresolved D. The V gene's germline CDR1 is SGHTA and CDR2 FQGNSA. CDR3 length: 12 residues. Trimming removed 5 bases at V and 6 bases at J, with 9 bases between. This CDR3 reads CASSTAADTQYF. In nucleotides, the CDR3 is TGTGCCAGCAGCACAGCCGCGGATACGCAGTATTTT. The full variable domain, its missing parts supplied by reference TRBV7-2 and TRBJ2-3, is GAGVSQSPSNKVTEKGKDVELRCDPISGHTALYWYRQSLGQGLEFLIYFQGNSAPDKSGLPSDRFSAERTGGSVSTLTIQRTQQEDSAVYLCASSTAADTQYFGPGTRLTVL.

The rearrangement links TRBV20-1 to TRBJ2-6, with D unclear. Germline V gives CDR1 DFQATT, CDR2 SNEGSKA (reference sequence). V gave up 6 bases and J gave up 0 bases, with 9 bases separating them. The CDR3 spans 14 residues. Here the CDR3 DNA reads TGCAGTGCCGGCGGAGACTCTGGGGCCAACGTCCTGACTTTC. This codes for CSAGGDSGANVLTF.

In its sample, this clonotype was seen a few times. The V gene is TRBV5-1, the J gene TRBJ1-2, with D unresolved. V was cut by 0 bases and J by 2 bases, with 14 bases left in between. Germline V CDR1 and CDR2: SGHRS, YFSETQ. This CDR3 region has 16 residues. CDR3 protein: CASSLASQHMNYGYTF. The CDR3 coding sequence is TGCGCCAGCAGCTTGGCGAGCCAGCATATGAACTATGGCTACACCTTC.

The genes are TRBV10-3 and TRBJ2-3, with D perhaps matching TRBD1 (6 bases). Trimming removed 10 bases at V and 2 bases at J, with 10 bases between. The germline CDR1 and CDR2 sequences are ENHRY and SYGVKD. The CDR3 runs 12 residues. This CDR3 is CATRGHTDTQYF. The CDR3 DNA reads TGTGCCACCAGGGGCCACACAGATACGCAGTATTTT.

Points on this clonotype: As the CDR3 is not closed by the conserved phenylalanine or tryptophan, this likely results from a read error. It is unclear where the CDR3 begins or ends on the DNA, so no DNA is shown, and the CDR3 is as TCRdb lists it. The chain couples TRBV2 to TRBJ2-3; the table's D gene call, TRBD1, was not cross checked with the DNA. Germline V gives CDR1 SNHLY, CDR2 FYNNEI. 11 amino acids form the CDR3, both terminal residues included. Here the CDR3 reads CASSEGTPEVG.

This clonotype was counted between two and nine times. The chain couples TRBV11-2 to TRBJ2-2; 11 bases match TRBD2. Germline-derived CDR1 and CDR2 are SGHAT and FQNNGV. V dropped 1 base and J dropped 6; count of bases not matched to a gene: 7. This CDR3 has 17 amino acids. The CDR3 DNA is TGTGCCAGCAGCTTAGGAATTTTAGCGGGGGGGCCCGGGGAGCTGTTTTTT. This sequence encodes CASSLGILAGGPGELFF.

Here the CDR3 reads CASSEPGLAKNIQYF. In nucleotides, the CDR3 is TGCGCCAGCAGTGAGCCCGGACTAGCCAAAAACATTCAGTACTTC. The J gene is TRBJ2-4, the V gene TRBV10-2, with D possibly TRBD2 on 5 matching bases. Germline lookup yields CDR1 WSHSY and CDR2 SAAADI. V gave up 2 bases and J gave up 0 bases, with 8 bases separating them. The CDR3 contains 15 residues.

In this sample, this clonotype turned up a few times. The V gene is TRBV20-1, the J gene TRBJ2-7; 7 bases are a match to TRBD1. The J segment lost 3 bases and the V segment lost 3 bases, leaving 8 bases of the junction unmatched. Germline assignment: CDR1 DFQATT and CDR2 SNEGSKA (reference sequence). CDR3 length: 14 residues. CDR3 sequence reads: CSARGMAGGYEQYF. The CDR3 DNA is TGCAGTGCTAGGGGTATGGCAGGGGGCTACGAGCAGTACTTC.

The DNA of the CDR3 is TGTGCCTGGGGCCCCGGAGGCGCAAACATTCAGTACTTC. This encodes CAWGPGGANIQYF. This chain joins TRBV30 and TRBJ2-4; tentatively, D is TRBD2 (5 bases). Germline CDR1 is GTSNPN and CDR2 is SVGIG (reference sequence). The CDR3 is 13 amino acids. V lost 5 bases and J 6 bases, leaving 14 bases between the germline ends.

The chain links TRBV20-1 to TRBJ2-7; 7 bases map to TRBD1. CDR1 DFQATT and CDR2 SNEGSKA come from the germline V gene (reference sequence). The CDR3 has 12 residues. V was pared by 6 bases and J by 4 bases, with 6 bases of the junction left unmatched. The CDR3 region has the DNA TGCAGTGCAGGACAGGTTATATACGAGCAGTACTTC. Its protein is CSAGQVIYEQYF.

This chain links TRBV7-2 with TRBJ2-1; the match to TRBD1 covers 10 bases. Trimming at V came to 5 bases and at J to 9 bases, leaving 13 bases not matched to a gene. This CDR3 comprises 16 residues. CDR1 and CDR2 (germline): SGHTA, FQGNSA. The CDR3 sequence is CASSARDRGIAGEQFF. CDR3 nucleotide sequence: TGTGCCAGCAGCGCCCGGGACAGGGGAATAGCGGGTGAGCAGTTCTTC.

In regard to this clonotype: A read error may explain this, as a much larger clone is one base away. The chain uses TRBV10-3 and TRBJ2-4; D tentatively reads TRBD1 or TRBD2 (6 bases each). The CDR3 loop spans 12 amino acids. The germline CDR1 and CDR2 sequences are ENHRY and SYGVKD. The CDR3 region is CAISGQFGGLTF. The CDR3 nucleotides read TGTGCCATCAGTGGACAGTTCGGGGGCCTTACCTTC.

In this sample, this clonotype turned up a few times. The chain employs TRBV12-3 or TRBV12-4 and TRBJ2-7; the match to TRBD1 covers 9 bases. V was pared by 6 bases and J by 0 bases, with 6 bases of the junction left unmatched. This CDR3 comprises 15 residues. The chain's CDR3 is CASSIGTGSSYEQYF. CDR3 in DNA: TGTGCCAGCAGCATTGGGACAGGGAGCTCCTACGAGCAGTACTTC.

Only a few counts were recorded for this clonotype. The chain uses TRBV12-3 or TRBV12-4 and TRBJ1-2; no definite D call. Trimming left V 2 bases short and J 7 bases short, with 17 bases between. CDR3 length equals 15 residues. The CDR3 DNA follows: TGTGCCAGCAGTTTAAGGAAGTCGACAAATACTGGCTACACCTTC. It is translated as CASSLRKSTNTGYTF.